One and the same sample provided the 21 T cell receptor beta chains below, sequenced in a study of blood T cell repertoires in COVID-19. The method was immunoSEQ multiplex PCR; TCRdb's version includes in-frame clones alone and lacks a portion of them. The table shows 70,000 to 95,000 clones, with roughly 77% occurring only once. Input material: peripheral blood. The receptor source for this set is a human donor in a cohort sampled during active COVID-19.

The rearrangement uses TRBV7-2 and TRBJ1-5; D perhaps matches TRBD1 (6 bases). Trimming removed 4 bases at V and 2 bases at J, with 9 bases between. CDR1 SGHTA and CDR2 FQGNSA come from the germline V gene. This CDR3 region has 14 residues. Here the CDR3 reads CASSWGGRNQPQHF. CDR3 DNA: TGTGCCAGCAGCTGGGGGGGCCGCAATCAGCCCCAGCATTTT.

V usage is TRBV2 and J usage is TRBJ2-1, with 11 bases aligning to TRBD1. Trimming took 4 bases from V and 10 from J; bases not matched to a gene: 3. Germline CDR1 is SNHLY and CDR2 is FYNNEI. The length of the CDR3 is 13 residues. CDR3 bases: TGTGCCAGCAGTGCGGACAGGGGGCTAGAGCAGTTCTTC. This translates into CASSADRGLEQFF.

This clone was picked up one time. The CDR3 sequence is CASSLSTGSGANVLTF. DNA of the CDR3: TGCGCCAGCAGCCTTTCGACAGGGTCCGGGGCCAACGTCCTGACTTTC. The chain has TRBV5-1 and TRBJ2-6; 7 bases fit TRBD1. In germline, CDR1 is SGHRS, CDR2 YFSETQ. Losses at the gene ends were 4 bases for V and 4 bases for J; bases not matched to a gene: 8. This CDR3 region has 16 residues.

The CDR3 DNA sequence: TGTGCCAGCTCACCACTGGGACAGGCTGAAGGCTACACCTTC. It is translated as CASSPLGQAEGYTF. The chain is built from TRBV18 and TRBJ1-2; TRBD1 agrees at 8 bases. This CDR3 is built from 14 residues. The junction had 6 bases not matched to a gene; V was cut back by 1 base and J by 8 bases. Germline V gene lookup returns CDR1 KGHSH and CDR2 LQKENI.

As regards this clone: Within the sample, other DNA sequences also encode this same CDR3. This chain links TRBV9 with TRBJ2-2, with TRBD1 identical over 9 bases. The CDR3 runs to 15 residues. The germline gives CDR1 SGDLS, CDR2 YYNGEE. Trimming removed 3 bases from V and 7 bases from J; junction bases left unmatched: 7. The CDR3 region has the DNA TGTGCCAGCAGCGCTGGACAGGGGCGCGTCGGGGAGCTGTTTTTT. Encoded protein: CASSAGQGRVGELFF.

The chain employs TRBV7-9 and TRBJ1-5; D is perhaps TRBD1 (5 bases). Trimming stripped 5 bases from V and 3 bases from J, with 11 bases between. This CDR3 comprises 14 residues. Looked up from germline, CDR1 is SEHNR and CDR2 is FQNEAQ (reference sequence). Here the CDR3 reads CASSVTGINQPQHF. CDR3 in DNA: TGTGCCAGCAGCGTAACAGGAATCAATCAGCCCCAGCATTTT.

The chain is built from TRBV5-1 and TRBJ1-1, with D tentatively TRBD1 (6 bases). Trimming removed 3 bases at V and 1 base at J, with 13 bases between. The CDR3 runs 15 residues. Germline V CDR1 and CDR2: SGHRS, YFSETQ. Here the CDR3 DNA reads TGCGCCAGCAGCTCGTTCTCACAGGGGAACACTGAAGCTTTCTTT. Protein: CASSSFSQGNTEAFF.

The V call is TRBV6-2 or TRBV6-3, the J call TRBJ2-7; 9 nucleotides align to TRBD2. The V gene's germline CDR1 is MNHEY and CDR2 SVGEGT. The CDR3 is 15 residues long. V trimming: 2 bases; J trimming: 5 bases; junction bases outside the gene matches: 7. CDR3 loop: CASSYEAGGLDEQYF. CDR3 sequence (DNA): TGTGCCAGCAGTTACGAGGCGGGGGGGCTGGACGAGCAGTACTTC.

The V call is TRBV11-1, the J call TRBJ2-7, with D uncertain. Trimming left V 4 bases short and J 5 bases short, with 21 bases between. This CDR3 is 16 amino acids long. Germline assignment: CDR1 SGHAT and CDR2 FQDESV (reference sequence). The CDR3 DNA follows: TGTGCCAGCAGCTCCCCGTGGAGCGTCACCACCAACGAGCAGTACTTC. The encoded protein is CASSSPWSVTTNEQYF.

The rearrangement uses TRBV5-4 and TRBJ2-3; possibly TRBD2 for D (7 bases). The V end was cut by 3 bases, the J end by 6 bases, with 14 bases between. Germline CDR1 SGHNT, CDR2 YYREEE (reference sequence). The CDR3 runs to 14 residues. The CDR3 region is CASSSAGAGDTQYF. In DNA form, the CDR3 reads TGTGCCAGCAGCTCGGCGGGGGCGGGGGATACGCAGTATTTT.

The CDR3 DNA follows: TGTGCCAGCAGTTTCCGACAGGGGAGAGTTAAAGATGAGCAGTTCTTC. Amino acids: CASSFRQGRVKDEQFF. The chain has TRBV6-5 and TRBJ2-1; 8 bases fit TRBD1. In germline, CDR1 is MNHEY, CDR2 SVGAGI. The V and J ends lost 4 bases and 8 bases, in that order; junction bases with no gene match: 13. The length of the CDR3 is 16 residues.

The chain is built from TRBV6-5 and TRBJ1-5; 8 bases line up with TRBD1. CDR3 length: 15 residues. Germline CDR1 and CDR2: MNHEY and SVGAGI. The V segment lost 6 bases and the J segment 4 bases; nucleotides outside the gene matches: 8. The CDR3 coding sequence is TGTGCCAGCAGCCCAGGGGACAGGTTAAATCAGCCCCAGCATTTT. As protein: CASSPGDRLNQPQHF.

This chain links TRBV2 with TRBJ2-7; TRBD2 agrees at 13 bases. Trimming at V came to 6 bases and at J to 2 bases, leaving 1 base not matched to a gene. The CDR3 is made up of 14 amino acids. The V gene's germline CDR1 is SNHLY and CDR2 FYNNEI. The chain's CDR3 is CASSGTSGTYEQYF. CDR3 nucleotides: TGTGCCAGCAGCGGGACTAGCGGGACCTACGAGCAGTACTTC. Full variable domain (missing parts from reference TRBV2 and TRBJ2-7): EPEVTQTPSHQVTQMGQEVILRCVPISNHLYFYWYRQILGQKVEFLVSFYNNEISEKSEIFDDQFSVERPDGSNFTLKIRSTKLEDSAMYFCASSGTSGTYEQYFGPGTRLTVT.

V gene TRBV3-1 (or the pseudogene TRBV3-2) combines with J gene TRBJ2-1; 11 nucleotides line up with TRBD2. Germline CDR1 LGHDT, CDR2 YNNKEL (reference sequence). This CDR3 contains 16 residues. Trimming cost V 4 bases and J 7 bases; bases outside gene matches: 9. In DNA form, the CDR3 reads TGTGCCAGCAGCCCCCTCCTTAGCGGGGGGGCGAATGAGCAGTTCTTC. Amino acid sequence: CASSPLLSGGANEQFF.

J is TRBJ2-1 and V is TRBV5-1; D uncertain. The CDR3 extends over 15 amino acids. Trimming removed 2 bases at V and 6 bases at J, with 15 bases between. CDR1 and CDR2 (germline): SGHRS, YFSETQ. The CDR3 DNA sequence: TGCGCCAGCAGCTTTATGGGCTCCGAGAGCAATGAGCAGTTCTTC. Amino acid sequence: CASSFMGSESNEQFF.

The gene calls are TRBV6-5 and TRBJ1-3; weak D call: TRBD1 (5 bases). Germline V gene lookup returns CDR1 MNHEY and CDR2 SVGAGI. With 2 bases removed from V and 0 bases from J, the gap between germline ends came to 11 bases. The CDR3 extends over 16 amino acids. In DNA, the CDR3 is TGTGCCAGCAGTTACGGCAGGGTGGGCTCTGGAAACACCATATATTTT. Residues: CASSYGRVGSGNTIYF.

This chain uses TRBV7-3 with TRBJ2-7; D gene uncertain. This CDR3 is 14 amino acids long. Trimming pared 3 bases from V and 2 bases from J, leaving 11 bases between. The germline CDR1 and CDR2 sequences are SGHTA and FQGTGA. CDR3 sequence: CASSLFGSPYEQYF. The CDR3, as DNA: TGTGCCAGCAGCTTGTTCGGGTCCCCCTACGAGCAGTACTTC.

The CDR3 DNA sequence: TGTGCCAGTAGTATGACTAGCGACTCCTACGAGCAGTACTTC. This translates into CASSMTSDSYEQYF. This chain joins TRBV19 and TRBJ2-7; 8 bases fit TRBD2. The CDR3 is made up of 14 amino acids. V was clipped by 3 bases and J by 0 bases; unmatched bases: 1. Germline CDR1 and CDR2: LNHDA and SQIVND (reference sequence).

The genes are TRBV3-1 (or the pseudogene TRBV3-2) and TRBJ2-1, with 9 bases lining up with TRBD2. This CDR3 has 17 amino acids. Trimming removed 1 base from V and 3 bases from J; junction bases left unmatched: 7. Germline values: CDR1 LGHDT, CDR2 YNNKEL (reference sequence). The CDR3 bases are TGTGCCAGCAGCCAAGTCCGACTAGCGGTGAACTACAATGAGCAGTTCTTC. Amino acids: CASSQVRLAVNYNEQFF.

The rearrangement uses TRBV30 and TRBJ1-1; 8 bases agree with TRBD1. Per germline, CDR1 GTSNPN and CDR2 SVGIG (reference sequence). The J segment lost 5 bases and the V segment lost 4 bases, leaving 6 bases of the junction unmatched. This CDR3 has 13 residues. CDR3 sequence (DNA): TGTGCCTGGACCCTCGACAGGGGTACTGAAGCTTTCTTT. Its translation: CAWTLDRGTEAFF. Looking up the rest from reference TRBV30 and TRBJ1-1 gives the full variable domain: SQTIHQWPATLVQPVGSPLSLECTVEGTSNPNLYWYRQAAGRGLQLLFYSVGIGQISSEVPQNLSASRPQDRQFILSSKKLLLSDSGFYLCAWTLDRGTEAFFGQGTRLTVV.

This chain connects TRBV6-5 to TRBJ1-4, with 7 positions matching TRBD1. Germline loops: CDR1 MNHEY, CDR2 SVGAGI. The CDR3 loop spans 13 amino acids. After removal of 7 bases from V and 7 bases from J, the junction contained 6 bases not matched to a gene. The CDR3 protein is CASTSTGSEKLFF. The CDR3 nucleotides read TGTGCCAGCACATCGACAGGGAGTGAAAAACTGTTTTTT.